Given below is one TCR beta chain in context. Its antigen remains unidentified. Base qualities are not at hand, and no much larger clone is one base apart. From V the trimming removes 4 bases and from J it removes 0 bases, while the gene matches leave 10 bases of the junction unaccounted for. CDR1 and CDR2, looked up from the germline V gene, are SGHTS and YDEGEE. The CDR3 starts with the cysteine, ends with the phenylalanine, and has 19 residues. Only the CDR3 DNA stays, 57 bases, in frame from base 1. The library relied on the immunoSEQ multiplex PCR assay. TCRdb took this table from immuneACCESS and kept in-frame rearrangements with V and J called. Such tables lack part of the clones; where checked against another copy, unresolved V genes explain under half of the gap, and the rest is unexplained. Counted in this sample were over 3,500 clones; approximately 94% of them appeared once. The ten largest make up approximately 3.8% of the sample.

Because repertoires were sampled repeatedly during chemoradiotherapy, clonal expansion in the tumor microenvironment could be followed. This sample is drawn from a study of chemoradiotherapy in HPV16-positive cancers (dated by TCRdb to between 2021 and 2024). The study in broad terms: Functional T-cell assays on cells from a couple of HPV16-positive patients defined candidate HPV-specific T-cell clones and common TCR motifs. The study set out to ask whether T-cell immunity against the HPV oncoproteins E6 and E7 changes over the course of chemoradiotherapy and whether that immunity affects survival. The candidate HPV-specific TCRs and motifs were then tracked in TCR repertoires from roughly 86 patients with HPV-related cancers.

The full study reports these points: Only two HPV16-positive patients were used to derive the functional definition of HPV-specific T cells, and the survival association was reported for HPV16-positive patients. Expansion of candidate HPV-specific clones and E7-related TCR motifs was observed in the tumor microenvironment during treatment, whereas no such expansion was observed for non-HPV-specific T cells. Among HPV16-positive patients, expansion of HPV-responsive T cells during chemoradiotherapy was associated with better recurrence-free survival.

The source was tumor tissue, collected from a patient who underwent chemoradiotherapy. This TCR was recovered from a human donor with HPV-associated anogenital cancer. The chain was built from TRBV5-8 and TRBJ2-6; a stretch of 10 junction bases matches TRBD2. The DNA sequence is given as TGTGCCAGCAGCGAGTGGGGGACTAGCGCCCGCTCTGGGGCCAACGTCCTGACTTTC. This translates into CASSEWGTSARSGANVLTF.